Listed below are T cell receptor beta chains from one sample, sequenced in a study of CD8 T cells in ankylosing spondylitis. MiXCR, applied by TCRdb to the 5' RACE reads, yields one record per CDR3 protein. The top ten hold approximately 6.2% of the sample, which has around 540,000 distinct CDR3 sequences, roughly 13% seen once. Sequencing input: blood, either unsorted or a sorted T cell fraction (not recorded which). These receptors all stem from a male donor with ankylosing spondylitis. The CDR3 runs from the conserved cysteine through the conserved F or W. The D gene is left open where the match is weak. Clone size appears in some rows only: once, few, many, or a class for an expanded clone.

j_call d_call clone_size v_call cdr3_length cdr3_aa cdr3_nt
TRBJ2-6 - - TRBV5-1 16 CASSLAGTSWANVLTF TGCGCCAGCAGCTTGGCCGGCACCTCTTGGGCCAACGTCCTGACTTTC
TRBJ1-1 - few TRBV7-2 15 CASSSTHEGNTEAFF TGTGCCAGCAGCTCAACCCACGAAGGGAACACTGAAGCTTTCTTT
TRBJ1-2 - many TRBV10-3 14 CAISEEGEFYGYTF TGTGCCATCAGTGAAGAGGGGGAGTTCTATGGCTACACCTTC
TRBJ2-1 TRBD1 few TRBV27 14 CASRRGQGANEQFF TGTGCCAGCAGGCGGGGACAGGGGGCAAATGAGCAGTTCTTC
TRBJ2-1 TRBD2 few TRBV12-3/TRBV12-4 16 CASSPHREDYSNEQFF TGTGCCAGCAGTCCCCATCGGGAGGACTACTCCAATGAGCAGTTCTTC
TRBJ1-5 - - TRBV11-2 13 CASSLDRSQPQHF TGTGCCAGCAGCTTAGATCGGAGTCAGCCCCAGCATTTT
TRBJ2-1 TRBD2 many TRBV7-8 15 CASRLGLAGVNEQFF TGTGCCAGCAGGCTAGGACTAGCGGGAGTCAATGAGCAGTTCTTC
TRBJ2-2 TRBD2 few TRBV4-2 16 CASSQEPAGGIGELFF TGTGCCAGCAGCCAAGAGCCAGCGGGAGGCATCGGGGAGCTGTTTTTT
TRBJ2-2 TRBD2 - TRBV2 15 CASSFLAGDNGELFF TGTGCCAGCAGCTTCCTAGCGGGAGATAACGGGGAGCTGTTTTTT
TRBJ1-1 - - TRBV6-4 16 CASSGGQTKLNTEAFF TGTGCCAGCAGTGGCGGACAGACGAAATTAAACACTGAAGCTTTCTTT
TRBJ2-1 - - TRBV20-1 14 CSAPKGGRDNEQFF TGCAGTGCTCCGAAGGGGGGGAGGGACAATGAGCAGTTCTTC
TRBJ1-2 - few TRBV3-1 14 CASSYRQIGDGYTF TGTGCCAGCAGCTACCGCCAGATAGGGGATGGCTACACCTTC
TRBJ1-1 - many TRBV5-1 13 CASSITENTEAFF TGCGCCAGCAGCATAACCGAGAACACTGAAGCTTTCTTT
TRBJ1-3 TRBD1 - TRBV24-1 14 CATSDGTGGNTIYF TGTGCCACCAGTGATGGGACAGGGGGAAACACCATATATTTT
TRBJ2-5 TRBD2 few TRBV7-2 15 CASTLIAGGQETQYF TGTGCCAGCACCCTGATAGCGGGGGGACAAGAGACCCAGTACTTC
TRBJ2-1 - - TRBV13 14 CASSFSGHYNEQFF TGTGCCAGCAGCTTCTCGGGACACTACAATGAGCAGTTCTTC
TRBJ1-4 TRBD1 - TRBV7-8 14 CASSSRTGQEKLFF TGTGCCAGCAGCTCCCGGACAGGGCAGGAAAAACTGTTTTTT
TRBJ2-3 - - TRBV7-2 14 CASSPMQGSDTQYF TGTGCCAGCAGCCCTATGCAGGGGTCAGATACGCAGTATTTT
TRBJ2-3 - - TRBV2 13 CASSPGGEDTQYF TGTGCCAGCAGCCCCGGAGGGGAGGATACGCAGTATTTT
TRBJ2-1 - - TRBV20-1 15 CSARDLERWYNEQFF TGCAGTGCTAGAGATTTGGAGAGATGGTACAATGAGCAGTTCTTC